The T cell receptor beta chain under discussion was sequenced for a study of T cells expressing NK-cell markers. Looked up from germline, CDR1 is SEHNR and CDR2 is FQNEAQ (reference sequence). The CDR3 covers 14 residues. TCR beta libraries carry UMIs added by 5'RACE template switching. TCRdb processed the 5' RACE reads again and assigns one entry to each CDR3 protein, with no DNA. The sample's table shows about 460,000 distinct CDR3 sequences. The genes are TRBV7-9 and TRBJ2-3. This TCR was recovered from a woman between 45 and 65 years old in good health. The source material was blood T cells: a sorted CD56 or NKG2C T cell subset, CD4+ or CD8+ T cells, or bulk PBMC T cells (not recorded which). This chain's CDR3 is CASSFTSDGDTQYF. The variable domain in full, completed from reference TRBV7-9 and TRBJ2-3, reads DTGVSQNPRHKITKRGQNVTFRCDPISEHNRLYWYRQTLGQGPEFLTYFQNEAQLEKSRLLSDRFSAERPKGSFSTLEIQRTEQGDSAMYLCASSFTSDGDTQYFGPGTRLTVL.